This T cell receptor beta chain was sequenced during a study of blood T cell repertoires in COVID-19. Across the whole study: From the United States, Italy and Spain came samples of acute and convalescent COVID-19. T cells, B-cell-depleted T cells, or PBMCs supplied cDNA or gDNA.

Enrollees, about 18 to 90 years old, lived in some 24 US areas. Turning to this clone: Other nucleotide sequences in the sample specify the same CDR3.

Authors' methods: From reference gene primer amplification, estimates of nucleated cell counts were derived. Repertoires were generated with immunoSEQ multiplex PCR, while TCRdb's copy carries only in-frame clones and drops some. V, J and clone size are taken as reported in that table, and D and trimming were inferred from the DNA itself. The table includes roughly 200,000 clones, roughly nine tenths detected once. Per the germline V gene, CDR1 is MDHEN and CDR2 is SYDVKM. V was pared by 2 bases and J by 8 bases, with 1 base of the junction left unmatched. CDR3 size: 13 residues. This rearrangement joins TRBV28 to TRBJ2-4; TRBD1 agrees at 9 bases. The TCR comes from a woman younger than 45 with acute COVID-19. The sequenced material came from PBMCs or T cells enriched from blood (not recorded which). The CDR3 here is CASSLDRGDIQYF. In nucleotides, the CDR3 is TGTGCCAGCAGTTTAGACAGGGGGGACATTCAGTACTTC.